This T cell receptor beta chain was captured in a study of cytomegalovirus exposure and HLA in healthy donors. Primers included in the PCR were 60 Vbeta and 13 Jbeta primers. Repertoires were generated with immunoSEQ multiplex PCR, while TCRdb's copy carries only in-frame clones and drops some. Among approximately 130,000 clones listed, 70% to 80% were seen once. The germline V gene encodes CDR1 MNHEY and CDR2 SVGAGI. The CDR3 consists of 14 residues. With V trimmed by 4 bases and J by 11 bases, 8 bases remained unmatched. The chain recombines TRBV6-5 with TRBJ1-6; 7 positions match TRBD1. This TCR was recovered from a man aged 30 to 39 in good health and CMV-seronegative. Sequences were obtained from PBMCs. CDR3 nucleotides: TGTGCCAGCAGTTTCGACAGGGTAATGACACCCCTCCACTTT. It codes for CASSFDRVMTPLHF.